These 18 T cell receptor beta chains share one sample of origin, sequenced in a study of identical twins. MiXCR was run by TCRdb on the 5' RACE reads, yielding one entry per CDR3 protein. The table includes around 490,000 distinct CDR3 sequences, roughly an eighth detected once. These data also featured in a second study, about yellow fever vaccine responses in identical twins.

The material sequenced was CD4+ T cells sorted from blood. Source of these receptors: a woman aged 18-29 years in good health.

This sequence joins TRBV18 and TRBJ2-3; 9 bases map to TRBD1. The germline V gene encodes CDR1 KGHSH and CDR2 LQKENI. This CDR3 region has 16 residues. V trimming: 2 bases; J trimming: 3 bases; junction bases outside the gene matches: 6. DNA for the CDR3: TGTGCCAGCTCACCAAATCGACAGGGGGATACAGATACGCAGTATTTT. Its translation: CASSPNRQGDTDTQYF.

This clonotype was seen only a few times. The genes are TRBV6-5 and TRBJ2-7; 10 bases line up with TRBD1. The V gene's germline CDR1 is MNHEY and CDR2 SVGAGI. The CDR3 covers 15 residues. J gave up 5 bases and V 2 bases, and 6 bases lay outside the gene matches. The CDR3 here is CASSYRDRGRDEQYF. DNA for the CDR3: TGTGCCAGCAGTTACAGGGACAGGGGCCGGGACGAGCAGTACTTC.

This clonotype occurred many times. V and J are TRBV7-2 and TRBJ2-5; 9 bases fit TRBD2. The CDR3 sequence is 15 residues long. CDR1 is SGHTA, CDR2 FQGNSA, per germline. V lost 6 bases, J lost 2 bases, and 7 bases stayed unmatched. CDR3 residues: CASRFLAGKQETQYF. DNA of the CDR3: TGTGCCAGCAGATTTCTAGCGGGGAAACAAGAGACCCAGTACTTC.

The gene calls are TRBV28 and TRBJ1-4; D ambiguous. This CDR3 has 14 residues. Between the trimmed V and J ends, which lost 5 bases and 4 bases, there was a span of 11 bases. Germline CDR1 reads MDHEN; CDR2 reads SYDVKM. The DNA of the CDR3 is TGTGCCAGCAGTCTGGGGTCTTATAATGAAAAACTGTTTTTT. It translates to CASSLGSYNEKLFF.

This clonotype occurred a few times. This chain uses TRBV7-2 with TRBJ2-5, with D possibly TRBD2 on 5 matching bases. V shed 8 bases and J shed 5 bases, with 15 bases lying between them. CDR3 size: 13 residues. Germline V gene lookup returns CDR1 SGHTA and CDR2 FQGNSA. The chain's CDR3 is CASSTRAGETQYF. The CDR3 DNA reads as TGTGCCAGCTCCACGCGGGCCGGGGAGACCCAGTACTTC.

Only a few counts were recorded for this clonotype. The chain links TRBV7-6 to TRBJ2-7, with 11 bases that match TRBD1. This CDR3 contains 16 residues. After removal of 2 bases from V and 2 bases from J, the junction contained 5 bases not matched to a gene. Germline V CDR1 and CDR2: SGHVS, FNYEAQ. In DNA form, the CDR3 reads TGTGCCAGCAGCTTATGGAAGGGACAGGGGGCCTACGAGCAGTACTTC. It codes for CASSLWKGQGAYEQYF.

The chain has TRBV6-2 or TRBV6-3 and TRBJ2-7; D remains unclear. Germline V gene sequence: CDR1 MNHEY, CDR2 SVGEGT. This CDR3 has 13 amino acids. The V and J ends lost 7 bases and 3 bases respectively, with 13 bases between them. CDR3 DNA: TGTGCCAGCAACCCAAGTAGGTACTACGAGCAGTACTTC. Encoded protein: CASNPSRYYEQYF.

Ten or more counts support this clonotype. The chain is built from TRBV29-1 and TRBJ2-7; TRBD1 aligns across 8 bases. The CDR3 contains 11 residues. J gave up 5 bases and V 8 bases, and 5 bases lay outside the gene matches. Germline V gene sequence: CDR1 SQVTM, CDR2 ANQGSEA. The CDR3 loop is CSSQTGDEQYF. The CDR3 coding sequence is TGCAGCTCCCAGACAGGGGACGAGCAGTACTTC.

V gene TRBV9 combines with J gene TRBJ2-2; D not resolved. The CDR3 has 15 residues. V lost 4 bases and J lost 1, with 11 bases in between. The V gene's germline CDR1 is SGDLS and CDR2 YYNGEE. The CDR3 here is CASSQNIGNTGELFF. CDR3 nucleotide sequence: TGTGCCAGCAGCCAAAACATAGGGAACACCGGGGAGCTGTTTTTT.

This clonotype was seen more than once but under ten times. The V and J genes are TRBV7-9 and TRBJ2-1, with D maybe TRBD2 (5 bases). The CDR3 is 13 residues long. The germline V gene encodes CDR1 SEHNR and CDR2 FQNEAQ (reference sequence). Trimming pared 3 bases from V and 6 bases from J, leaving 9 bases between. The CDR3 loop is CASSLELGNEQFF. The CDR3 region has the DNA TGTGCCAGCAGCTTGGAACTAGGCAATGAGCAGTTCTTC.

The rearrangement links TRBV5-1 to TRBJ2-7; 8 nucleotides agree with TRBD1. Trimming at V came to 0 bases and at J to 2 bases, leaving 7 bases not matched to a gene. The CDR3 is 16 residues long. Looked up from germline, CDR1 is SGHRS and CDR2 is YFSETQ. The DNA for the CDR3 is TGCGCCAGCAGCTTGGCGGCGACAGGGGCCCCCTACGAGCAGTACTTC. This gives the protein CASSLAATGAPYEQYF.

This chain links TRBV20-1 with TRBJ2-7; D is possibly TRBD1 or TRBD2 (6 bases each). This CDR3 comprises 16 residues. Trimming removed 5 bases at V and 1 base at J, with 21 bases between. The V gene's germline CDR1 is DFQATT and CDR2 SNEGSKA (reference sequence). DNA of the CDR3: TGCAGTGCTGAAGGGGGGAAGCAAAATAGTTCCTACGAGCAGTACTTC. As protein: CSAEGGKQNSSYEQYF.

The CDR3 bases are TGTGCCAGCAGCTTACGCACAGGGGTCGGCTCCTACGAGCAGTACTTC. It encodes CASSLRTGVGSYEQYF. The chain uses TRBV7-8 and TRBJ2-7; 7 positions match TRBD1. Per the germline V gene, CDR1 is SGHVS and CDR2 is FQNEAQ. This CDR3 is built from 16 residues. V shed 2 bases and J 0 bases; nucleotides not matched to a gene: 7. Full variable domain (remainder filled in from reference TRBV7-8 and TRBJ2-7): GAGVSQSPRYKVAKRGQDVALRCDPISGHVSLFWYQQALGQGPEFLTYFQNEAQLDKSGLPSDRFFAERPEGSVSTLKIQRTQQEDSAVYLCASSLRTGVGSYEQYFGPGTRLTVT.

This chain links TRBV27 with TRBJ2-7; unclear D gene. Trimming cost V 1 base and J 5 bases, with 9 bases left between them. The CDR3 spans 13 residues. Looked up from germline, CDR1 is MNHEY and CDR2 is SMNVEV (reference sequence). CDR3 protein: CASSLWLGNEQYF. Here the CDR3 DNA reads TGTGCCAGCAGTTTATGGTTGGGCAACGAGCAGTACTTC.

V gene TRBV12-3 or TRBV12-4 combines with J gene TRBJ2-2; 10 nucleotides align to TRBD2. The V gene end was trimmed by 8 bases and the J gene end by 5 bases; junction bases not matched to a gene: 17. This CDR3 spans 18 amino acids. The CDR3 nucleotides read TGTGCCAGCTGCCGCAGGGGTCTAGCGGGAGCAGGTACCGGGGAGCTGTTTTTT. It is translated as CASCRRGLAGAGTGELFF.

The rearrangement links TRBV10-2 to TRBJ2-7; D is tentatively TRBD1 or TRBD2 (5 bases each). Germline-derived CDR1 and CDR2 are WSHSY and SAAADI. Trimming removed 2 bases from V and 4 bases from J, with 12 bases in between. This CDR3 region has 14 residues. DNA of the CDR3: TGCGCCAGCAGTGAGGGGACGGCTGTGTACGAGCAGTACTTC. As protein: CASSEGTAVYEQYF.

The chain's CDR3 is CSVRLTGAYGYTF. The CDR3 DNA follows: TGCAGCGTGCGCCTGACAGGGGCCTATGGCTACACCTTC. J is TRBJ1-2 and V is TRBV29-1; 8 nucleotides line up with TRBD1. CDR1 and CDR2 (germline): SQVTM, ANQGSEA. V gave up 6 bases and J gave up 4 bases; unmatched junction bases: 7. This CDR3 has 13 amino acids.

This clonotype was detected only a few times. The J gene is TRBJ2-7, the V gene TRBV7-2; maybe TRBD2 (5 bases). V was clipped by 1 base and J by 7 bases, with 14 bases between them. CDR1 SGHTA and CDR2 FQGNSA come from the germline V gene. The CDR3 is 14 amino acids. CDR3 protein: CASSLVAGTREQYF. The CDR3 coding sequence is TGTGCCAGCAGCTTAGTGGCGGGCACTCGGGAGCAGTACTTC.